These T cell receptor beta chains were read from a single sample in a study of cytomegalovirus exposure and HLA in healthy donors. Produced via immunoSEQ multiplex PCR; TCRdb's table is partial and in-frame only. The listing contains fewer than 150,000 clones. Sequencing was performed on PBMCs. These receptors were collected from a young man in good health and CMV-seronegative. The CDR3 runs from the conserved cysteine through the conserved F or W. The order of the fields is J gene, D gene, V gene, CDR3 protein, CDR3 DNA. A D gene is named only where the DNA matches it firmly.

j_call: TRBJ1-5
d_call: .
v_call: TRBV5-1
cdr3_aa: CASSLVTGKDQPQHF
cdr3_nt: TGCGCCAGCAGCTTGGTGACGGGGAAAGATCAGCCCCAGCATTTT

j_call: TRBJ1-3
d_call: TRBD1
v_call: TRBV7-2
cdr3_aa: CASSLDDRGGNTIYF
cdr3_nt: TGTGCCAGCAGCTTAGATGACAGGGGAGGAAACACCATATATTTT

j_call: TRBJ2-1
d_call: .
v_call: TRBV7-6
cdr3_aa: CASSPGYNEQFF
cdr3_nt: TGTGCCAGCAGCCCCGGGTACAATGAGCAGTTCTTC

j_call: TRBJ1-3
d_call: .
v_call: TRBV9
cdr3_aa: CASSASIQGTSGNTIYF
cdr3_nt: TGTGCCAGCAGCGCTTCAATTCAGGGAACGTCTGGAAACACCATATATTTT

j_call: TRBJ1-6
d_call: .
v_call: TRBV19
cdr3_aa: CASSMGGRNSPLHF
cdr3_nt: TGTGCCAGTAGTATGGGAGGGCGTAATTCACCCCTCCACTTT

j_call: TRBJ2-4
d_call: .
v_call: TRBV2
cdr3_aa: CASIIPAGSGNIQYF
cdr3_nt: TGTGCCAGCATTATACCCGCCGGGAGTGGGAACATTCAGTACTTC

j_call: TRBJ1-5
d_call: TRBD1
v_call: TRBV7-2
cdr3_aa: CASSLVTGSNQPQHF
cdr3_nt: TGTGCCAGCAGCTTAGTGACAGGGAGCAATCAGCCCCAGCATTTT

j_call: TRBJ1-1
d_call: TRBD1
v_call: TRBV5-1
cdr3_aa: CASSRTGGYTEAFF
cdr3_nt: TGCGCCAGCAGCCGGACAGGGGGTTACACTGAAGCTTTCTTT

j_call: TRBJ1-3
d_call: .
v_call: TRBV30
cdr3_aa: CAWSVSQAGNTIYF
cdr3_nt: TGTGCCTGGAGTGTAAGTCAGGCTGGAAACACCATATATTTT

j_call: TRBJ2-7
d_call: .
v_call: TRBV21-1
cdr3_aa: CASSAGGQGTYEQYF
cdr3_nt: TGTGCCAGCAGCGCGGGAGGGCAGGGTACCTACGAGCAGTACTTC

j_call: TRBJ2-5
d_call: .
v_call: TRBV27
cdr3_aa: CASSLLSAGGETQYF
cdr3_nt: TGTGCCAGCAGTTTACTGAGTGCAGGAGGAGAGACCCAGTACTTC

j_call: TRBJ2-7
d_call: .
v_call: TRBV5-6
cdr3_aa: CASSLRGTYEQYF
cdr3_nt: TGTGCCAGCAGCCTCAGGGGAACCTACGAGCAGTACTTC

j_call: TRBJ1-4
d_call: TRBD1
v_call: TRBV2
cdr3_aa: CASDRGVEKLFF
cdr3_nt: TGTGCCAGCGACAGGGGGGTTGAAAAACTGTTTTTT

j_call: TRBJ2-7
d_call: .
v_call: TRBV5-6
cdr3_aa: CASSPGTLSSYEQYF
cdr3_nt: TGTGCCAGCAGCCCCGGGACTCTAAGCTCCTACGAGCAGTACTTC

j_call: TRBJ2-1
d_call: TRBD1
v_call: TRBV11-2
cdr3_aa: CASSLWGQYNEQFF
cdr3_nt: TGTGCCAGCAGCTTATGGGGACAGTACAATGAGCAGTTCTTC

j_call: TRBJ2-4
d_call: TRBD2
v_call: TRBV10-1
cdr3_aa: CASSEGVGRGGNIQYF
cdr3_nt: TGCGCCAGCAGTGAGGGTGTGGGGCGCGGGGGAAACATTCAGTACTTC

j_call: TRBJ1-1
d_call: .
v_call: TRBV11-2
cdr3_aa: CASSLEVGLENTEAFF
cdr3_nt: TGTGCCAGCAGCTTAGAGGTGGGACTCGAGAACACTGAAGCTTTCTTT

j_call: TRBJ1-2
d_call: TRBD1
v_call: TRBV6-1
cdr3_aa: CASSGRGTGGDYGYTF
cdr3_nt: TGTGCCAGCAGTGGGCGGGGGACAGGGGGCGACTATGGCTACACCTTC

j_call: TRBJ1-4
d_call: TRBD1
v_call: TRBV2
cdr3_aa: CASQRDRGLVANEKLFF
cdr3_nt: TGTGCCAGCCAAAGGGACAGGGGCTTGGTAGCTAATGAAAAACTGTTTTTT

j_call: TRBJ2-1
d_call: TRBD1
v_call: TRBV18
cdr3_aa: CASSPQPGQGNEQFF
cdr3_nt: TGTGCCAGCTCACCACAACCGGGACAGGGTAATGAGCAGTTCTTC

j_call: TRBJ2-1
d_call: TRBD2
v_call: TRBV2
cdr3_aa: CASSDPGLAAASYNEQFF
cdr3_nt: TGTGCCAGCAGCGACCCGGGACTAGCCGCTGCCTCCTACAATGAGCAGTTCTTC

j_call: TRBJ1-1
d_call: TRBD1
v_call: TRBV10-3
cdr3_aa: CAIGRTGEGDEAFF
cdr3_nt: TGTGCCATCGGAAGGACAGGGGAGGGAGACGAAGCTTTCTTT

j_call: TRBJ2-1
d_call: .
v_call: TRBV19
cdr3_aa: CASSIRGLSYNEQFF
cdr3_nt: TGTGCCAGTAGTATAAGGGGACTCTCCTACAATGAGCAGTTCTTC

j_call: TRBJ1-1
d_call: TRBD1
v_call: TRBV18
cdr3_aa: CASSPNRQGWGNTEAFF
cdr3_nt: TGTGCCAGCTCACCCAATAGACAGGGCTGGGGGAACACTGAAGCTTTCTTT

j_call: TRBJ1-2
d_call: TRBD1
v_call: TRBV5-1
cdr3_aa: CASSLQGDYGYTF
cdr3_nt: TGCGCCAGCAGCCTGCAGGGGGACTATGGCTACACCTTC

j_call: TRBJ1-1
d_call: .
v_call: TRBV29-1
cdr3_aa: CSVGGVSGYTEAFF
cdr3_nt: TGCAGCGTTGGGGGGGTTAGTGGGTACACTGAAGCTTTCTTT

j_call: TRBJ1-5
d_call: TRBD1
v_call: TRBV11-3
cdr3_aa: CASSLALDRGDNQPQHF
cdr3_nt: TGTGCCAGCAGCTTAGCCCTGGACAGGGGTGACAATCAGCCCCAGCATTTT

j_call: TRBJ2-2
d_call: TRBD2
v_call: TRBV27
cdr3_aa: CASSPWGSSGRTGELFF
cdr3_nt: TGTGCCAGCAGTCCATGGGGCTCTAGCGGGAGGACCGGGGAGCTGTTTTTT

j_call: TRBJ2-3
d_call: .
v_call: TRBV28
cdr3_aa: CASSFLAGTDTQYF
cdr3_nt: TGTGCCAGCAGTTTTTTAGCGGGCACAGATACGCAGTATTTT

j_call: TRBJ1-3
d_call: .
v_call: TRBV6-6
cdr3_aa: CASSYDTRGNTIYF
cdr3_nt: TGTGCCAGCAGTTACGACACCCGTGGAAACACCATATATTTT

j_call: TRBJ1-5
d_call: TRBD1
v_call: TRBV7-9
cdr3_aa: CASSLAGTGNQPQHF
cdr3_nt: TGTGCCAGCAGCTTAGCGGGGACAGGGAATCAGCCCCAGCATTTT

j_call: TRBJ1-1
d_call: .
v_call: TRBV27
cdr3_aa: CASTGGSMNTEAFF
cdr3_nt: TGTGCCAGCACCGGGGGGAGTATGAACACTGAAGCTTTCTTT

j_call: TRBJ1-2
d_call: TRBD1
v_call: TRBV5-4
cdr3_aa: CASSPPWGQINYGYTF
cdr3_nt: TGTGCCAGCAGCCCGCCTTGGGGACAGATAAACTATGGCTACACCTTC

j_call: TRBJ1-1
d_call: .
v_call: TRBV7-6
cdr3_aa: CASSQEIEGAGAFF
cdr3_nt: TGTGCCAGCAGTCAGGAGATAGAGGGAGCCGGAGCTTTCTTT

j_call: TRBJ1-1
d_call: .
v_call: TRBV21-1
cdr3_aa: CASSPRVGGCEAFF
cdr3_nt: TGTGCCAGCAGCCCCCGCGTGGGGGGGTGCGAAGCTTTCTTT

j_call: TRBJ2-7
d_call: .
v_call: TRBV27
cdr3_aa: CASSRGGPYEQYF
cdr3_nt: TGTGCCAGCAGTAGGGGTGGGCCCTACGAGCAGTACTTC

j_call: TRBJ2-3
d_call: TRBD1
v_call: TRBV5-1
cdr3_aa: CASSLGDRGLGSTDTQYF
cdr3_nt: TGCGCCAGCAGCTTGGGGGACAGGGGGCTCGGAAGTACAGATACGCAGTATTTT

j_call: TRBJ2-7
d_call: .
v_call: TRBV2
cdr3_aa: CASSETPYEQYF
cdr3_nt: TGTGCCAGCAGTGAAACACCCTACGAGCAGTACTTC

j_call: TRBJ2-5
d_call: TRBD1
v_call: TRBV7-8
cdr3_aa: CASSFTGTVQETQYF
cdr3_nt: TGTGCCAGCAGCTTCACCGGGACAGTCCAAGAGACCCAGTACTTC

j_call: TRBJ2-7
d_call: .
v_call: TRBV15
cdr3_aa: CATSTLETEQYF
cdr3_nt: TGTGCCACCAGCACGCTGGAGACCGAGCAGTACTTC

j_call: TRBJ1-2
d_call: TRBD1
v_call: TRBV27
cdr3_aa: CASSSQGNNYGYTF
cdr3_nt: TGTGCCAGCAGCTCACAGGGGAACAACTATGGCTACACCTTC

j_call: TRBJ2-7
d_call: TRBD1
v_call: TRBV29-1
cdr3_aa: CSVSVTGYEQYF
cdr3_nt: TGCAGCGTTTCCGTGACAGGGTACGAGCAGTACTTC

j_call: TRBJ1-1
d_call: .
v_call: TRBV19
cdr3_aa: CASRYDRFEAFF
cdr3_nt: TGTGCCAGTAGGTACGACAGGTTTGAAGCTTTCTTT

j_call: TRBJ2-3
d_call: TRBD2
v_call: TRBV7-2
cdr3_aa: CASSRTSVSTDTQYF
cdr3_nt: TGTGCCAGCAGCCGGACTAGCGTGAGCACAGATACGCAGTATTTT

j_call: TRBJ2-7
d_call: TRBD1
v_call: TRBV7-6
cdr3_aa: CASSLGYPGTGGYEQYF
cdr3_nt: TGTGCCAGCAGCTTAGGGTACCCCGGGACAGGGGGCTACGAGCAGTACTTC

j_call: TRBJ2-3
d_call: .
v_call: TRBV25-1
cdr3_aa: CASSEFRGPTDTQYF
cdr3_nt: TGTGCCAGCAGTGAATTTAGGGGCCCCACAGATACGCAGTATTTT

j_call: TRBJ2-5
d_call: TRBD1
v_call: TRBV15
cdr3_aa: CATSRDRQGKTQYF
cdr3_nt: TGTGCCACCAGCAGAGATCGACAGGGCAAGACCCAGTACTTC

j_call: TRBJ2-7
d_call: TRBD1
v_call: TRBV27
cdr3_aa: CASGWTGREQYF
cdr3_nt: TGTGCCTCCGGGTGGACAGGGCGCGAGCAGTACTTC